This is a list of T cell receptor beta chains from one sample in a study of blood T cells in healthy people across ages. A single record per CDR3 protein comes from TCRdb applying MiXCR to the 5' RACE reads. The table includes over 1,500,000 distinct CDR3 sequences, around 48% detected once. Material for sequencing was blood. Receptors were obtained from a woman in her 40s in good health. Both conserved end residues are part of each CDR3. A D gene is named only where the DNA matches it firmly. The listing skips clone size in some rows; elsewhere it reads once, few, many or a size class.

d_call: TRBD2
j_call: TRBJ2-7
v_call: TRBV20-1
clone_size: few
cdr3_aa: CSVLAGGSYEQYF
cdr3_nt: TGCAGTGTACTAGCGGGGGGATCCTACGAGCAGTACTTC

d_call: TRBD1
j_call: TRBJ1-2
v_call: TRBV4-2
clone_size: few
cdr3_aa: CASTRGQGDYGYTF
cdr3_nt: TGTGCCAGCACACGGGGACAGGGAGACTATGGCTACACCTTC

d_call: .
j_call: TRBJ2-7
v_call: TRBV12-3/TRBV12-4
clone_size: .
cdr3_aa: CASSSNPGAYEQYF
cdr3_nt: TGTGCCAGCAGTTCGAACCCGGGAGCCTACGAGCAGTACTTC

d_call: TRBD1
j_call: TRBJ2-7
v_call: TRBV28
clone_size: .
cdr3_aa: CASSPSRDRDYEQYF
cdr3_nt: TGTGCCAGCAGTCCTTCGCGGGACAGGGACTACGAGCAGTACTTC

d_call: TRBD1
j_call: TRBJ2-4
v_call: TRBV7-2
clone_size: .
cdr3_aa: CASSQDRGRHIQYF
cdr3_nt: TGTGCCAGCAGCCAGGACAGGGGACGCCACATTCAGTACTTC

d_call: .
j_call: TRBJ1-5
v_call: TRBV7-2
clone_size: .
cdr3_aa: CASSLVGLSNQPQHF
cdr3_nt: TGTGCCAGCAGCTTAGTAGGTCTTAGCAATCAGCCCCAGCATTTT

d_call: .
j_call: TRBJ2-5
v_call: TRBV5-1
clone_size: .
cdr3_aa: CASNPIRAMGETQYF
cdr3_nt: TGCGCCAGCAACCCGATTAGAGCCATGGGAGAGACCCAGTACTTC

d_call: .
j_call: TRBJ2-4
v_call: TRBV3-1
clone_size: .
cdr3_aa: CASSQASAGTQYF
cdr3_nt: TGTGCCAGCAGCCAAGCCAGCGCGGGAACCCAGTACTTC

d_call: .
j_call: TRBJ1-2
v_call: TRBV7-8
clone_size: .
cdr3_aa: CASSLGMEDYGYTF
cdr3_nt: TGTGCCAGCAGCTTAGGCATGGAAGACTATGGCTACACCTTC

d_call: .
j_call: TRBJ2-1
v_call: TRBV6-5
clone_size: .
cdr3_aa: CAGSVRSYNEQFF
cdr3_nt: TGTGCCGGCTCTGTACGCTCCTACAATGAGCAGTTCTTC

d_call: TRBD1
j_call: TRBJ1-6
v_call: TRBV5-6
clone_size: .
cdr3_aa: CASSSRGPHNSPLHF
cdr3_nt: TGTGCCAGCAGCTCGAGGGGGCCGCACAATTCACCCCTCCACTTT

d_call: .
j_call: TRBJ2-7
v_call: TRBV18
clone_size: few
cdr3_aa: CASSPLSGEQYF
cdr3_nt: TGTGCCAGCTCACCTCTGAGCGGCGAGCAGTACTTC

d_call: TRBD1
j_call: TRBJ2-5
v_call: TRBV7-2
clone_size: .
cdr3_aa: CASSARTGRNEQYF
cdr3_nt: TGTGCCAGCAGCGCTCGGACAGGGAGGAATGAGCAGTACTTC

d_call: .
j_call: TRBJ2-5
v_call: TRBV10-2
clone_size: .
cdr3_aa: CASSENRAKTQYF
cdr3_nt: TGCGCCAGCAGTGAGAACAGGGCCAAGACCCAGTACTTC

d_call: .
j_call: TRBJ1-2
v_call: TRBV5-1
clone_size: .
cdr3_aa: CASSLASTGLYGYTF
cdr3_nt: TGCGCCAGCAGCTTGGCCAGTACAGGACTCTATGGCTACACCTTC

d_call: TRBD2
j_call: TRBJ2-5
v_call: TRBV7-2
clone_size: .
cdr3_aa: CASSYGGLAGGMGYF
cdr3_nt: TGTGCCAGCAGCTATGGGGGACTAGCGGGGGGTATGGGGTACTTC

d_call: .
j_call: TRBJ2-1
v_call: TRBV11-2
clone_size: .
cdr3_aa: CASSSTWEQFF
cdr3_nt: TGTGCCAGCAGCTCGACCTGGGAGCAGTTCTTC

d_call: .
j_call: TRBJ2-3
v_call: TRBV2
clone_size: .
cdr3_aa: CASTRDSPADTQYF
cdr3_nt: TGTGCCAGCACCCGGGACTCGCCCGCGGATACGCAGTATTTT

d_call: TRBD1
j_call: TRBJ1-6
v_call: TRBV7-2
clone_size: few
cdr3_aa: CASSLGDRIHF
cdr3_nt: TGTGCCAGCAGCTTAGGGGACAGGATCCACTTT

d_call: TRBD1
j_call: TRBJ2-5
v_call: TRBV28
clone_size: .
cdr3_aa: CASRRPTGEQETQYF
cdr3_nt: TGTGCCAGCAGACGGCCGACAGGGGAACAAGAGACCCAGTACTTC

d_call: TRBD1
j_call: TRBJ1-2
v_call: TRBV6-5
clone_size: few
cdr3_aa: CASQRSPGQGGGYTF
cdr3_nt: TGTGCCAGCCAACGATCCCCGGGACAGGGGGGTGGCTACACCTTC

d_call: .
j_call: TRBJ1-2
v_call: TRBV4-3
clone_size: .
cdr3_aa: CASSQDSGRPWGYTF
cdr3_nt: TGCGCCAGCAGCCAAGATAGCGGTAGGCCGTGGGGCTACACCTTC

d_call: TRBD2
j_call: TRBJ2-1
v_call: TRBV7-3
clone_size: .
cdr3_aa: CASSLTALAGDDEQFF
cdr3_nt: TGTGCCAGCAGCTTAACCGCCCTAGCGGGGGATGATGAGCAGTTCTTC

d_call: .
j_call: TRBJ2-5
v_call: TRBV7-2
clone_size: .
cdr3_aa: CASSPRGGEVETQYF
cdr3_nt: TGTGCCAGCAGCCCCAGGGGAGGGGAAGTAGAGACCCAGTACTTC

d_call: .
j_call: TRBJ2-1
v_call: TRBV24-1
clone_size: .
cdr3_aa: CATSDPYRGPLADEQFF
cdr3_nt: TGTGCCACCAGTGACCCGTACCGGGGCCCTTTGGCTGATGAGCAGTTCTTC

d_call: TRBD1
j_call: TRBJ2-5
v_call: TRBV6-5
clone_size: .
cdr3_aa: CASSSPDRGHLTEETQYF
cdr3_nt: TGTGCCAGCAGTTCCCCGGACAGGGGGCACCTAACTGAAGAGACCCAGTACTTC

d_call: .
j_call: TRBJ2-3
v_call: TRBV28
clone_size: .
cdr3_aa: CASRSAGPTDTQYF
cdr3_nt: TGTGCCAGCAGGTCTGCAGGGCCCACAGATACGCAGTATTTT

d_call: .
j_call: TRBJ2-3
v_call: TRBV7-3
clone_size: .
cdr3_aa: CASSFGGSRSDTQYF
cdr3_nt: TGTGCCAGCAGTTTCGGCGGTTCCAGGTCAGATACGCAGTATTTT

d_call: TRBD1
j_call: TRBJ1-6
v_call: TRBV9
clone_size: .
cdr3_aa: CASSVWDRGYYNSPLHF
cdr3_nt: TGTGCCAGCAGCGTATGGGACAGGGGGTACTATAATTCACCCCTCCACTTT

d_call: TRBD1
j_call: TRBJ1-2
v_call: TRBV20-1
clone_size: .
cdr3_aa: CSSIGRDRGHGYTF
cdr3_nt: TGCAGTTCTATTGGGCGGGACAGGGGGCATGGCTACACCTTC

d_call: .
j_call: TRBJ2-7
v_call: TRBV4-3
clone_size: .
cdr3_aa: CASSQISGQSSYEQYF
cdr3_nt: TGCGCCAGCAGCCAAATTAGTGGACAGAGCTCCTACGAGCAGTACTTC

d_call: .
j_call: TRBJ1-1
v_call: TRBV5-1
clone_size: .
cdr3_aa: CASSRERWTEAFF
cdr3_nt: TGCGCCAGCAGCAGGGAAAGGTGGACTGAAGCTTTCTTT

d_call: .
j_call: TRBJ1-5
v_call: TRBV12-3/TRBV12-4
clone_size: few
cdr3_aa: CASSATNGNQPQHF
cdr3_nt: TGTGCCAGCAGTGCCACCAATGGCAATCAGCCCCAGCATTTT

d_call: .
j_call: TRBJ2-4
v_call: TRBV15
clone_size: .
cdr3_aa: CATSGRGSKNIQYF
cdr3_nt: TGTGCCACCAGCGGCCGGGGTTCCAAAAACATTCAGTACTTC

d_call: .
j_call: TRBJ1-2
v_call: TRBV9
clone_size: few
cdr3_aa: CASSVDPTQGIDYGYTF
cdr3_nt: TGTGCCAGCAGCGTAGACCCTACCCAGGGAATTGACTATGGCTACACCTTC

d_call: .
j_call: TRBJ2-1
v_call: TRBV7-2
clone_size: .
cdr3_aa: CASSLRTPQFF
cdr3_nt: TGTGCCAGCAGCTTACGTACCCCGCAGTTCTTC

d_call: .
j_call: TRBJ2-1
v_call: TRBV6-2/TRBV6-3
clone_size: .
cdr3_aa: CASSNPTAYNEQFF
cdr3_nt: TGTGCCAGCAGTAACCCGACAGCATACAATGAGCAGTTCTTC

d_call: .
j_call: TRBJ2-5
v_call: TRBV6-5
clone_size: once
cdr3_aa: CASSYGLMETQYF
cdr3_nt: TGTGCCAGCAGTTATGGCCTCATGGAGACCCAGTACTTC

d_call: TRBD2
j_call: TRBJ2-1
v_call: TRBV28
clone_size: .
cdr3_aa: CASSHRGGPYNEQFF
cdr3_nt: TGTGCCAGCAGTCATCGGGGGGGTCCCTACAATGAGCAGTTCTTC

d_call: .
j_call: TRBJ2-3
v_call: TRBV6-2/TRBV6-3
clone_size: .
cdr3_aa: CASSYIGGTTDTQYF
cdr3_nt: TGTGCCAGCAGTTACATCGGGGGAACTACAGATACGCAGTATTTT

d_call: .
j_call: TRBJ1-5
v_call: TRBV15
clone_size: .
cdr3_aa: CATSSSTNQPQHF
cdr3_nt: TGTGCCACCAGCAGCAGTACAAATCAGCCCCAGCATTTT

d_call: .
j_call: TRBJ2-1
v_call: TRBV7-2
clone_size: .
cdr3_aa: CASSLTRFNEQFF
cdr3_nt: TGTGCCAGCAGCTTAACTAGATTCAATGAGCAGTTCTTC